The source of this T cell receptor beta chain is a study of blood T cell repertoires in COVID-19 (dated by TCRdb to 2018 to 2020). Study-level background: Collaborator samples came from the United States, Italy and Spain and covered acute and convalescent phases of COVID-19. Subjects who had been exposed to COVID-19, were actively infected with it, or had recovered from it provided the deeply sampled blood TCRbeta repertoires that made up the dataset. The samples were drawn from the first 160 participants of the ongoing ImmuneRACE study and from over 950 subjects provided by 6 global collaborators. The repertoires were released in a freely available public database meant as a resource for research on the immune response to SARS-CoV-2. The material from the prospective study consisted of cDNA or gDNA derived from T cells, B-cell-depleted T cells, or PBMCs. HLA class I and class II types, where available, came from metadata supplied by the sample provider rather than from assay-based typing. Nearly every sample came with metadata listing a de-identified subject ID, COVID-19 status, age in years and sex. Points the paper makes about the study in general: The amount of clinical and demographic metadata varied by source and participant and was provided uncurated.

Collaborating institutions collected whole blood in K2EDTA tubes following their own protocols. For TCRbeta analysis, collaborator samples were shipped as frozen whole blood, as isolated PBMCs, or as DNA extracted from either sample type. The immunoSEQ Assay, a bias-controlled multiplex PCR, was used to amplify TCRbeta CDR3 regions from genomic DNA. In the source study's methods: The number of nucleated cells in each sample was estimated by amplification of reference gene primers within the assay. To quantify the absolute abundance of each unique TCRbeta CDR3 rearrangement, sequence reads were collapsed and filtered. For each sample, productive Simpson clonality was calculated as the square root of Simpson's diversity index across productive rearrangements. The table was pulled from immuneACCESS by TCRdb, which kept in-frame rearrangements only. Such tables lose some clones; where checked, under half of the loss comes from unresolved V genes, and the rest has no known cause. D and trimming were read from the DNA, whereas the V and J calls and clone size are those reported in that table. Within this sample are 35,000 to 50,000 clones, with about 85% of them counted one time only. About a tenth of the sample is taken by the ten largest.

Trimming at the junction amounts to 1 base on V and 7 bases on J, and the germline ends lie 8 bases apart. The germline V gene (reference sequence) gives CDR1 as SEHNR and CDR2 as FQNEAQ. CDR3 length: 12 amino acids, cysteine to phenylalanine. This entry keeps only the CDR3 DNA: 36 bases, framed from base 1. This clone has a single count. The clone's antigen remains unknown. No quality values exist for individual bases; no much larger clone is one base distant. The chain uses TRBV7-9 and TRBJ2-7; the D gene remains uncertain. This receptor was obtained from a woman aged 80 or older with active COVID-19. The specimen was peripheral blood. CDR3 protein: CASSLESREQYF. DNA sequence: TGTGCCAGCAGCTTAGAGTCGAGGGAGCAGTACTTC. Here the CDR3 is joined to the reference TRBV7-9 and TRBJ2-7 genes, and the full variable domain is: DTGVSQNPRHKITKRGQNVTFRCDPISEHNRLYWYRQTLGQGPEFLTYFQNEAQLEKSRLLSDRFSAERPKGSFSTLEIQRTEQGDSAMYLCASSLESREQYFGPGTRLTVT.